What follows are 20 T cell receptor beta chains derived from one specimen sequenced in a study of cytomegalovirus exposure and HLA in healthy donors. PCR primers comprised 60 Vbeta and 13 Jbeta primers. Profiled with immunoSEQ multiplex PCR; TCRdb holds only in-frame clones, not every one. The sample records 58,000 or so clones, over 60% being singletons. Sequenced sample: PBMCs. The receptors were sampled from a middle-aged man in good health and CMV-seropositive.

The chain couples TRBV29-1 to TRBJ2-4; TRBD1 might be the D (7 bases). Germline assignment: CDR1 SQVTM and CDR2 ANQGSEA. The V gene lost 4 bases and the J gene lost 7 bases, with 17 bases spanning the gap. The CDR3 length is 14 residues. The CDR3 here is CSVGGQGGFNIQYF. CDR3 nucleotides: TGCAGCGTTGGAGGGCAGGGGGGTTTTAACATTCAGTACTTC.

The genes are TRBV5-4 and TRBJ1-2; 8 positions agree with TRBD1. V dropped 1 base and J dropped 4; count of bases not matched to a gene: 9. CDR1 and CDR2 from the germline V gene are SGHNT and YYREEE (reference sequence). This CDR3 is built from 16 residues. The chain's CDR3 is CASSLQPGQGPYGYTF. In DNA form, the CDR3 reads TGTGCCAGCAGCTTGCAGCCTGGACAGGGACCCTATGGCTACACCTTC.

The V and J genes are TRBV6-1 and TRBJ2-2; tentative D call: TRBD1 (5 bases). Between the trimmed V and J ends, which lost 7 bases and 7 bases, there was a span of 19 bases. Per the germline V gene, CDR1 is MNHNS and CDR2 is SASEGT. The CDR3 covers 15 residues. The CDR3 reads CASIPPAGRNGELFF. CDR3 bases: TGTGCCAGCATACCTCCCGCAGGGCGGAACGGGGAGCTGTTTTTT.

The chain has TRBV5-6 and TRBJ2-7, with D perhaps TRBD1 (6 bases). Germline CDR1 is SGHDT and CDR2 is YYEEEE. V shed 5 bases and J shed 0 bases, with 15 bases lying between them. The CDR3 extends over 15 amino acids. CDR3 DNA: TGTGCCAGCAGGGGCCAGGGGTCTGACTCCTACGAGCAGTACTTC. This gives the protein CASRGQGSDSYEQYF. The full variable domain, in which reference TRBV5-6 and TRBJ2-7 provide the parts outside the CDR3, is DAGVTQSPTHLIKTRGQQVTLRCSPKSGHDTVSWYQQALGQGPQFIFQYYEEEERQRGNFPDRFSGHQFPNYSSELNVNALLLGDSALYLCASRGQGSDSYEQYFGPGTRLTVT.

Concerning this clone itself: As the CDR3 is not closed by the conserved phenylalanine or tryptophan, this likely results from a read error. The chain joins TRBV2 to TRBJ1-5; D might be TRBD1 (6 bases). V lost 6 bases to trimming and J lost 4 bases, with 13 bases between them. Looked up from germline, CDR1 is SNHLY and CDR2 is FYNNEI. The CDR3 is 14 amino acids. CDR3 nucleotide sequence: TGTGCCAGCAGGTTGGGACATACTAATCAGCCCCAGCATGTT. This translates into CASRLGHTNQPQHV.

This chain links TRBV7-9 with TRBJ2-5, with TRBD1 matching over 12 bases. This CDR3 comprises 14 residues. The germline CDR1 and CDR2 sequences are SEHNR and FQNEAQ (reference sequence). V shed 4 bases and J 5 bases; nucleotides not matched to a gene: 2. Here the CDR3 reads CASSSGQGAETQYF. As DNA, the CDR3 is TGTGCCAGCAGCTCGGGACAGGGGGCGGAGACCCAGTACTTC.

The chain is built from TRBV9 and TRBJ2-1; maybe TRBD2 (5 bases). The ends were cut back, 0 bases at V and 7 bases at J, with 14 bases in the middle. CDR1 is SGDLS and CDR2 is YYNGEE in the germline V gene. This CDR3 has 15 residues. Here the CDR3 reads CASSVESSQLNEQFF. The CDR3 nucleotides are TGTGCCAGCAGCGTAGAGTCTAGCCAGCTAAATGAGCAGTTCTTC.

The chain recombines TRBV10-2 with TRBJ2-7; TRBD2 agrees at 9 bases. J was trimmed by 3 bases and V by 6 bases; bases with no gene match: 21. Germline CDR1 reads WSHSY; CDR2 reads SAAADI. This CDR3 is built from 19 residues. The CDR3 spells CASRTPQPSPAGGGYEQYF. The CDR3 region has the DNA TGCGCCAGCAGAACCCCCCAACCTTCGCCAGCGGGAGGCGGCTACGAGCAGTACTTC.

This clone was counted between two and nine times. The chain has TRBV19 and TRBJ2-7; D is uncertain. CDR1 LNHDA and CDR2 SQIVND come from the germline V gene (reference sequence). The CDR3 length is 13 residues. V was clipped by 6 bases and J by 0 bases, with 9 bases between them. The CDR3 spells CASSSLASYEQYF. The CDR3, as DNA: TGTGCCAGTAGCTCCTTGGCCTCCTACGAGCAGTACTTC. The full variable domain, rest sourced from reference TRBV19 and TRBJ2-7, is DGGITQSPKYLFRKEGQNVTLSCEQNLNHDAMYWYRQDPGQGLRLIYYSQIVNDFQKGDIAEGYSVSREKKESFPLTVTSAQKNPTAFYLCASSSLASYEQYFGPGTRLTVT.

The V call is TRBV5-1, the J call TRBJ2-3; 10 positions agree with TRBD2. Germline V gene data show CDR1 as SGHRS and CDR2 as YFSETQ. Trimming took 4 bases from V and 10 from J; bases not matched to a gene: 15. The CDR3 loop spans 16 amino acids. CDR3 in amino acids: CASSDTLAGDTGAQYF. DNA for the CDR3: TGCGCCAGCAGCGACACTCTAGCGGGGGACACGGGGGCGCAGTATTTT. The whole variable domain, remainder taken from reference TRBV5-1 and TRBJ2-3, is KAGVTQTPRYLIKTRGQQVTLSCSPISGHRSVSWYQQTPGQGLQFLFEYFSETQRNKGNFPGRFSGRQFSNSRSEMNVSTLELGDSALYLCASSDTLAGDTGAQYFGPGTRLTVL.

The chain recombines TRBV4-3 with TRBJ1-1, with D possibly being TRBD1 (5 bases). The germline V and J ends were trimmed by 2 bases and 4 bases, with 14 bases remaining between them. CDR3 length: 15 residues. From germline, CDR1 is LGHNA and CDR2 YSLEER. CDR3 DNA sequence: TGCGCCAGCAGCCAAATCAGGGTCCTGGGCACTGAAGCTTTCTTT. Translation gives CASSQIRVLGTEAFF.

This chain connects TRBV21-1 to TRBJ2-7; no check of the table's D call, TRBD1, against the DNA was made. TRBV21-1 is deemed a pseudogene. This CDR3 comprises 16 residues. CDR3 sequence reads: CASSKRSQGIGYEQYF. As DNA, the CDR3 is TGTGCCAGCAGCAAACGGTCTCAGGGAATCGGCTACGAGCAGTACTTC.

The rearrangement uses TRBV5-6 and TRBJ2-1, with TRBD2 matching over 8 bases. The CDR3 is 15 residues long. V gave up 3 bases and J gave up 11 bases; unmatched junction bases: 13. Germline V gene data show CDR1 as SGHDT and CDR2 as YYEEEE. Here the CDR3 DNA reads TGTGCCAGCAGCTCCGAGCCAGCGGGGGACTATCAGCAGTTCTTC. Translation gives CASSSEPAGDYQQFF.

This clone was observed a handful of times. This sequence joins TRBV15 and TRBJ2-3; perhaps TRBD2 as D (5 bases). The CDR3 runs to 13 residues. Germline V gives CDR1 LNHNV, CDR2 YYDKDF (reference sequence). Trimming pared 2 bases from V and 3 bases from J, leaving 6 bases between. The CDR3 sequence is CATSRRTTDTQYF. The CDR3 region has the DNA TGTGCCACCAGCAGAAGGACTACAGATACGCAGTATTTT.

The chain has TRBV4-3 and TRBJ2-7; 9 bases fit TRBD2. There are 15 residues in the CDR3. From germline, CDR1 is LGHNA and CDR2 YSLEER. The V segment lost 0 bases and the J segment 3 bases; nucleotides outside the gene matches: 3. Written as DNA, the CDR3 is TGCGCCAGCAGCCAAGAATGGCGGGGGGGCTACGAGCAGTACTTC. It specifies CASSQEWRGGYEQYF.

This rearrangement joins TRBV27 to TRBJ2-2; TRBD2 aligns across 12 bases. Trimming took 7 bases from V and 6 from J; bases not matched to a gene: 15. CDR3 size: 18 residues. Germline V gene sequence: CDR1 MNHEY, CDR2 SMNVEV (reference sequence). In DNA, the CDR3 is TGTGCCAGCACCTTTACCGGACTAGCGGGGAGAAGGGCCGGGGAGCTGTTTTTT. Amino acids: CASTFTGLAGRRAGELFF.

The chain links TRBV14 to TRBJ2-1, with a weak D call TRBD2 (5 bases). Germline V gene data show CDR1 as SGHDN and CDR2 as FVKESK. This CDR3 contains 14 residues. The ends were cut back, 4 bases at V and 10 bases at J, with 17 bases in the middle. The chain's CDR3 is CASSPTIGIGEQFF. The CDR3 nucleotides are TGTGCCAGCAGCCCGACTATCGGGATCGGGGAGCAGTTCTTC.

V is TRBV15 and J is TRBJ2-3, with D hard to call. Trimming removed 1 base from V and 3 bases from J, with 5 bases in between. Germline CDR1 LNHNV, CDR2 YYDKDF (reference sequence). The CDR3 contains 13 residues. The CDR3 loop is CATSRGGTDTQYF. The CDR3 DNA sequence: TGTGCCACCAGCAGAGGCGGTACAGATACGCAGTATTTT.

The chain joins TRBV15 to TRBJ2-1, with a tentative D call TRBD1 (6 bases). This CDR3 spans 15 amino acids. Trimming stripped 2 bases from V and 7 bases from J, with 15 bases between. The germline gives CDR1 LNHNV, CDR2 YYDKDF (reference sequence). The CDR3 coding sequence is TGTGCCACCAGCAGAACAGGGACCCGATTTAATGAGCAGTTCTTC. Residues: CATSRTGTRFNEQFF.

The count of this clone is one. The chain uses TRBV5-6 and TRBJ1-1; D is unclear. This CDR3 contains 14 residues. Deletions cut 2 bases from V and 0 bases from J, with 8 bases between. Looked up from germline, CDR1 is SGHDT and CDR2 is YYEEEE. The CDR3 loop reads CASSLGLLNTEAFF. The CDR3, as DNA: TGTGCCAGCAGCTTAGGACTCTTGAACACTGAAGCTTTCTTT.